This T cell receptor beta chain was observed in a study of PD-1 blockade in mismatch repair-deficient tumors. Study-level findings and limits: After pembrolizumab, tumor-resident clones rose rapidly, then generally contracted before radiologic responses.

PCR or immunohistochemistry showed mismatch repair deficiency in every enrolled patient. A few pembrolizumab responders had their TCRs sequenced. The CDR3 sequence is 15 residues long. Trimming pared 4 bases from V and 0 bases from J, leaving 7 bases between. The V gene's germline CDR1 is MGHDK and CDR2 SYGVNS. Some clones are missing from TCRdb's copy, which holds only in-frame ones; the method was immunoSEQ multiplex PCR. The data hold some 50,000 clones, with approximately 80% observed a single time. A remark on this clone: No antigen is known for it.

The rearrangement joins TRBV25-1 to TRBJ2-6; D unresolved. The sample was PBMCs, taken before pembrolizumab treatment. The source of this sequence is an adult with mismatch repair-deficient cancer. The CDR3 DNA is TGTGCCAGCAGTGTTAGGGACTCTGGGGCCAACGTCCTGACTTTC. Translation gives CASSVRDSGANVLTF.